This T cell receptor (beta chain) is from a study of T cell clones after liver transplantation. Study-wide results and caveats: Post-transplant time points were not standardized, so conclusions are preliminary. A significant post-transplant drop in circulating graft-donor-reactive CD4 TCRbeta sequences occurred in most of the 8 subjects.

Sequencing was performed with immunoSEQ multiplex PCR; in TCRdb, only in-frame clones are kept and a portion is missing. The sample has about 51,000 clones; approximately 71% are singletons. The CDR3 runs to 14 residues. V lost 3 bases and J 4 bases, leaving 9 bases between the germline ends. The germline V gene has CDR1 SGHAT and CDR2 FQNNGV. As for this clone: Its target is unknown.

The V gene is TRBV11-2, the J gene TRBJ2-2, with D possibly TRBD1 on 5 matching bases. The sequencing here drew on CD4+ T cells from blood, taken more than 53 months after liver transplant. This sequence was found in a human patient who received a liver transplant. Some of these T cells may belong to the graft donor. CDR3 sequence (DNA): TGTGCCAGCAGCTTGGGGCAGATCACCGGGGAGCTGTTTTTT. The encoded protein is CASSLGQITGELFF.